The clone carrying this TCR beta chain was observed at least ten times. In TCRdb, the 5' RACE reads were re-called with MiXCR into one record per CDR3 protein. The sample has over 35,000 distinct CDR3 sequences, approximately 10% seen once. The source of the sample is a study of early T cells in non-severe SARS-CoV-2 infection. Germline-derived CDR1 and CDR2 are DFQATT and SNEGSKA (reference sequence). V lost 4 bases, J lost 5 bases, and 10 bases stayed unmatched. This CDR3 comprises 15 residues. The sequence derives from an adult who was a healthcare worker with PCR-confirmed SARS-CoV-2 infection or an uninfected control (not recorded which). The chain uses TRBV20-1 and TRBJ2-3; 9 bases map to TRBD2. What was sequenced was whole blood. CDR3 nucleotides: TGCAGTGCTAAGGGACGCGGGGGGGCAAGAGATACGCAGTATTTT. This translates into CSAKGRGGARDTQYF.